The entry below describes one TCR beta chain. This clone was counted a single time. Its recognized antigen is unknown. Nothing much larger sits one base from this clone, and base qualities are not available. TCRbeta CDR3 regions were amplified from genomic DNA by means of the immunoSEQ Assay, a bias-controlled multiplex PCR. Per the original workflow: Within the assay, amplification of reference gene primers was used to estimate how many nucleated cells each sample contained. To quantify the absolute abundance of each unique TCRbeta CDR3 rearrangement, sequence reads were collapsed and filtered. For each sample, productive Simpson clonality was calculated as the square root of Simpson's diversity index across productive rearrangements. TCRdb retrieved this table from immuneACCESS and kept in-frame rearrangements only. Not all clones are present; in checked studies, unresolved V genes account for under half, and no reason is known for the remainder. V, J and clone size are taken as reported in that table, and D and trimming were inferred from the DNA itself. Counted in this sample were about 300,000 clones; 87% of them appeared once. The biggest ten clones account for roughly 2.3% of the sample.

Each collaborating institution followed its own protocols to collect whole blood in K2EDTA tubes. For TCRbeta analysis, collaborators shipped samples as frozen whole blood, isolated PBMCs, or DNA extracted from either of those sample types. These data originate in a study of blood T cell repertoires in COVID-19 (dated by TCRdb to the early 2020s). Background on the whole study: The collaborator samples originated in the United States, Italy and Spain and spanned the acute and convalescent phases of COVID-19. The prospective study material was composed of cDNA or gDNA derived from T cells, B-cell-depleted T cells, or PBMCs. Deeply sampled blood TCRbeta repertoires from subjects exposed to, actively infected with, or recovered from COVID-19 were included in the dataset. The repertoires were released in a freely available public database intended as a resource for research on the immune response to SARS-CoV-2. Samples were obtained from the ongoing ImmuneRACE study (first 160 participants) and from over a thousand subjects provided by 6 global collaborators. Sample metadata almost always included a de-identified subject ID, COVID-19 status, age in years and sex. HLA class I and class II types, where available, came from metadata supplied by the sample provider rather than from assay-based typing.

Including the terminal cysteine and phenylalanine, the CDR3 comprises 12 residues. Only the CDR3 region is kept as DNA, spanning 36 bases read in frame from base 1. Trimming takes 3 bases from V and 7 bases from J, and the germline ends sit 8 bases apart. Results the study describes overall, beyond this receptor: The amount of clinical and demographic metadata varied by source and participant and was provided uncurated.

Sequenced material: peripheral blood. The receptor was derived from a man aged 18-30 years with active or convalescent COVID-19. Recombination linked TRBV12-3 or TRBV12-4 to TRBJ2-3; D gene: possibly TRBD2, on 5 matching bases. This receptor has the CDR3 CASSFSGNTQYF. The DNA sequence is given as TGTGCCAGCAGTTTTTCGGGGAATACGCAGTATTTT.